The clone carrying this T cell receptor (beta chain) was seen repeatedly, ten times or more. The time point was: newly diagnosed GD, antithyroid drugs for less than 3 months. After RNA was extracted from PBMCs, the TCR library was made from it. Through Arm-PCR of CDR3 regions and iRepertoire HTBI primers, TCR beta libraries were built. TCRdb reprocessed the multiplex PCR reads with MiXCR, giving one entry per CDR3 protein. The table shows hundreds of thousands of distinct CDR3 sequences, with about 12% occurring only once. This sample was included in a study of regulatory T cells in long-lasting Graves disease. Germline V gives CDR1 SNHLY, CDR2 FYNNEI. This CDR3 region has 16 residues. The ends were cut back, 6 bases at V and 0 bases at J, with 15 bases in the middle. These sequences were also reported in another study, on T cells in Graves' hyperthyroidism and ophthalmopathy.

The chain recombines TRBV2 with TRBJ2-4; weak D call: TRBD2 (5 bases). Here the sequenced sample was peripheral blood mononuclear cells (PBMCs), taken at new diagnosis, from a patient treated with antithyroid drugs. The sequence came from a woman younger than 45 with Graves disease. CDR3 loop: CASRRALKIAKNIQYF. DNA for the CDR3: TGTGCCAGCAGGCGGGCCCTAAAAATAGCCAAAAACATTCAGTACTTC.